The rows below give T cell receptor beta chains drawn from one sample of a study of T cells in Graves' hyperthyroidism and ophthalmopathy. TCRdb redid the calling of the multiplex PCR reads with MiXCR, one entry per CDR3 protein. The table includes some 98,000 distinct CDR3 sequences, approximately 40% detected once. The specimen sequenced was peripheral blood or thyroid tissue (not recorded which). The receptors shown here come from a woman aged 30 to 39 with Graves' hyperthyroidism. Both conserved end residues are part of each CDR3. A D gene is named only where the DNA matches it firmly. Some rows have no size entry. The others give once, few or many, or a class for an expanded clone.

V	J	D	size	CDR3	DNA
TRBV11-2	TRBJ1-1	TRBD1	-	CASSPDREGDTEAFF	TGTGCCAGCAGCCCGGACAGGGAGGGTGACACTGAAGCTTTCTTT
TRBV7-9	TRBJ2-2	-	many	CASSARGPNTGELFF	TGTGCCAGCAGCGCGCGGGGACCTAACACCGGGGAGCTGTTTTTT
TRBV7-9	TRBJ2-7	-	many	CASSFTGAAHEQYF	TGTGCCAGCAGCTTTACGGGAGCGGCCCACGAGCAGTACTTC
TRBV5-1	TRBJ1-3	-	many	CASSGTEGGNTIYF	TGCGCCAGCAGCGGAACCGAGGGCGGAAACACCATATATTTT
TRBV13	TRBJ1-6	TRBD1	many	CASSWGQGNSPLHF	TGTGCCAGCAGCTGGGGACAGGGGAATTCACCCCTCCACTTT
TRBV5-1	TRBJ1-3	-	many	CASSSPTRDTIYF	TGCGCCAGCAGCTCCCCGACTCGGGACACCATATATTTT
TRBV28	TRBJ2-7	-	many	CASSSGQTYEQYF	TGTGCCAGCAGTTCGGGCCAAACCTACGAGCAGTACTTC
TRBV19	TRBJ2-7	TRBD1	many	CASSIPGGQLEQYF	TGTGCCAGTAGTATTCCAGGGGGCCAGCTCGAGCAGTACTTC
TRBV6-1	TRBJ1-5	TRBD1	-	CASREGQGGEVSNQPQHF	TGTGCCAGCAGGGAGGGACAGGGAGGGGAGGTCAGCAATCAGCCCCAGCATTTT
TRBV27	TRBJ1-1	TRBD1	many	CASSPYRGWNTEAFF	TGTGCCAGCAGTCCGTACAGGGGGTGGAACACTGAAGCTTTCTTT
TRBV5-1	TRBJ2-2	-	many	CASRPDSTGELFF	TGCGCCAGCAGACCCGACAGCACCGGGGAGCTGTTTTTT
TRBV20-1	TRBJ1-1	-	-	CSAFDGLNTEAFF	TGCAGTGCTTTCGACGGGCTGAACACTGAAGCTTTCTTT
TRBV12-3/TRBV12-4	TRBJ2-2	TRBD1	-	CASSWPGQGNTEASYGELFF	TGTGCCAGCAGTTGGCCGGGACAGGGAAACACTGAAGCTTCTTACGGGGAGCTGTTTTTT
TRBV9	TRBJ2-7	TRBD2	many	CASSPLAGQEQYF	TGTGCCAGCAGCCCTTTAGCGGGGCAGGAGCAGTACTTC
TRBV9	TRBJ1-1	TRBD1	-	CASSVGTGTGNKAFF	TGTGCCAGCAGCGTAGGAACCGGGACAGGAAATAAAGCTTTCTTT
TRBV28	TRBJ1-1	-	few	CASTYFTEAFF	TGTGCCAGCACCTATTTCACTGAAGCTTTCTTT
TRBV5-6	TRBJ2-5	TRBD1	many	CASSPTDRVQETQYF	TGTGCCAGCAGCCCAACGGACAGGGTTCAAGAGACCCAGTACTTC
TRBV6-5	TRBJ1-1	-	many	CASSYRLGGLNTEAFF	TGTGCCAGCAGTTACCGGTTGGGGGGGCTCAACACTGAAGCTTTCTTT
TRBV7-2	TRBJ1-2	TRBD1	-	CASSDTGGQNYGYTF	TGTGCCAGCAGCGATACAGGGGGCCAAAACTATGGCTACACCTTC
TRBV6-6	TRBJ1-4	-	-	CASSLFGATNEKLFF	TGTGCCAGCAGTTTATTCGGGGCGACTAATGAAAAACTGTTTTTT
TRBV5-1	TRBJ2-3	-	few	CASSLMSTDTQYF	TGCGCCAGCAGCTTAATGAGCACAGATACGCAGTATTTT
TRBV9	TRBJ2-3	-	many	CASSEGNTDTQYF	TGTGCCAGCAGCGAGGGGAACACAGATACGCAGTATTTT
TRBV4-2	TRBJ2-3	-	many	CASSKLADGTDTQYF	TGTGCCAGCAGCAAACTAGCTGATGGCACAGATACGCAGTATTTT
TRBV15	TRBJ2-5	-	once	CATSRGTQETQYF	TGTGCCACCAGCAGGGGGACTCAAGAGACCCAGTACTTC
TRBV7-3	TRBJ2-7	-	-	CASSFSGLGEQYF	TGTGCCAGCAGTTTCAGCGGGCTAGGGGAGCAGTACTTC
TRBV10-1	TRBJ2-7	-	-	CASSYLRPYEQYF	TGCGCCAGCAGTTACCTTCGCCCCTACGAGCAGTACTTC
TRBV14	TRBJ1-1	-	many	CASSPQQGFTEAFF	TGTGCCAGCAGCCCTCAACAGGGTTTCACTGAAGCTTTCTTT
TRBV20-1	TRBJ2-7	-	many	CSARDRGRSYEQYF	TGCAGTGCTAGAGATCGGGGCCGCTCCTACGAGCAGTACTTC
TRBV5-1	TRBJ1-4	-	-	CASSFQDARNEKLFF	TGCGCCAGCAGCTTTCAGGACGCCCGAAATGAAAAACTGTTTTTT
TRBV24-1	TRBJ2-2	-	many	CATSETGELFF	TGTGCCACCAGTGAGACCGGGGAGCTGTTTTTT
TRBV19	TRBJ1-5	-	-	CAGSRKGPNQPQHF	TGTGCCGGTAGTAGGAAGGGGCCTAATCAGCCCCAGCATTTT
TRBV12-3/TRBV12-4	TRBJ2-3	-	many	CASDLDSTQYF	TGTGCCAGCGATCTCGACAGTACGCAGTATTTT
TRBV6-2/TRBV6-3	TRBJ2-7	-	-	CASSQPRGDYEQYF	TGTGCCAGCAGTCAGCCCAGGGGAGACTACGAGCAGTACTTC
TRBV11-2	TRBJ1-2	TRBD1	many	CASSLTGANYGYTF	TGTGCCAGCAGCTTAACAGGGGCTAACTATGGCTACACCTTC
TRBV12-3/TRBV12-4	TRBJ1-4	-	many	CASSSGGATNEKLFF	TGTGCCAGCAGTTCCGGGGGGGCAACTAATGAAAAACTGTTTTTT
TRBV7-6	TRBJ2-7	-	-	CASSLAKRGELYF	TGTGCCAGCAGCTTAGCGAAGAGGGGGGAGCTGTACTTC
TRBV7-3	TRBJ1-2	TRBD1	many	CASSPGTGGNGYTF	TGTGCCAGCAGCCCGGGGACAGGGGGCAATGGCTACACCTTC
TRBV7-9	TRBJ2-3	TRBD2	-	CASSLGGLAETDTQYF	TGTGCCAGCAGCTTAGGTGGCCTAGCGGAGACAGATACGCAGTATTTT
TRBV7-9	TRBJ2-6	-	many	CASSFTSGRYSGANVLTF	TGTGCCAGCAGTTTCACCAGCGGGCGCTACTCTGGGGCCAACGTCCTGACTTTC
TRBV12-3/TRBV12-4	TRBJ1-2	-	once	CASSLLGLAGEGYTF	TGTGCCAGCAGCCTCCTCGGACTAGCGGGAGAGGGCTACACCTTC
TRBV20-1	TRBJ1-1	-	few	CSATAGTRSEAFF	TGCAGTGCAACCGCAGGGACAAGGTCTGAAGCTTTCTTT
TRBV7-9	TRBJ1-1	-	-	CASSSGTSGRNTEAFF	TGTGCCAGCAGCTCCGGGACTAGCGGGAGGAACACTGAAGCTTTCTTT
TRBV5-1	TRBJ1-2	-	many	CASSFSGEAYGYTF	TGCGCCAGCAGCTTTTCAGGGGAGGCCTATGGCTACACCTTC
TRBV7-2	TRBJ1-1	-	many	CASSLGFQGYTEAFF	TGTGCCAGCAGCTTAGGGTTCCAGGGGTACACTGAAGCTTTCTTT
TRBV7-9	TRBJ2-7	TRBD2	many	CASSLGFGLAGYEQYF	TGTGCCAGCAGCTTAGGTTTCGGGCTAGCGGGCTACGAGCAGTACTTC
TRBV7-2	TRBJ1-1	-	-	CASSTGGNTEAFF	TGTGCCAGCAGCACTGGGGGGAACACTGAAGCTTTCTTT
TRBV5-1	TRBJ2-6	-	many	CACQLSSGANVLTF	TGCGCCTGCCAACTGAGCTCTGGGGCCAACGTCCTGACTTTC
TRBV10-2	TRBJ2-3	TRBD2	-	CASSESSLGLAGAGDTQYF	TGCGCCAGCAGTGAGTCATCCTTGGGACTAGCGGGAGCAGGCGATACGCAGTATTTT
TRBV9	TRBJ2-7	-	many	CASSVAPGGYEQYF	TGTGCCAGCAGCGTAGCCCCGGGCGGGTACGAGCAGTACTTC
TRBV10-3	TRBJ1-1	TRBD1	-	CATSPLDRGRRLNTEAFF	TGTGCCACTTCCCCCCTGGACAGGGGGCGCCGATTGAACACTGAAGCTTTCTTT
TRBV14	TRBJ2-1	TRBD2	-	CASSQVVTSGSYEQFF	TGTGCCAGCAGCCAAGTAGTGACTAGCGGGAGCTATGAGCAGTTCTTC
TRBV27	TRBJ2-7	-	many	CASSFVRNTYEQYF	TGTGCCAGCAGTTTCGTGCGGAATACCTACGAGCAGTACTTC
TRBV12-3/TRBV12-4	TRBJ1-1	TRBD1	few	CASSPQGGTGAFF	TGTGCCAGCAGTCCACAGGGGGGCACTGGAGCTTTCTTT
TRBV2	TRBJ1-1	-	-	CASSPYASNTGAFF	TGTGCCAGCAGTCCCTATGCCTCGAACACTGGAGCTTTCTTT
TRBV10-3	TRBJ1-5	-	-	CAISDGAPRDQPQHF	TGTGCCATCAGTGATGGAGCCCCCAGGGATCAGCCCCAGCATTTT